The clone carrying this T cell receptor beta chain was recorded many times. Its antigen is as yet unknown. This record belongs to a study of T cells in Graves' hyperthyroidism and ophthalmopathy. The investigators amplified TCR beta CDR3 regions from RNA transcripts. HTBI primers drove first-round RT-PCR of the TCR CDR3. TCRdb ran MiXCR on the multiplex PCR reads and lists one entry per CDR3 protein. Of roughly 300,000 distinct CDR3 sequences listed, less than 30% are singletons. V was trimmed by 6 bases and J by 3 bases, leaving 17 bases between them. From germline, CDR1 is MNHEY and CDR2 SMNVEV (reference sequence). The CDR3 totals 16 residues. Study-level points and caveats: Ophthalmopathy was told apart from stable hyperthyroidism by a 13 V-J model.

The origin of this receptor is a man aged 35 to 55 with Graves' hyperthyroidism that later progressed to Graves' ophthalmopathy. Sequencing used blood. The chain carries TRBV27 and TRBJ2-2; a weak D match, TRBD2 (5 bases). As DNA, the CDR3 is TGTGCCAGCAGCAAAGGCCGGGTAGCGTACACCGGGGAGCTGTTTTTT. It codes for CASSKGRVAYTGELFF.